The following is a TCR beta chain sequence with its context. In this sample, this clonotype turned up many times. Its recognized antigen is unknown. Per-nucleotide qualities are absent, and no much larger clonotype sits a single base away. cDNA was synthesized by template-switch 5'RACE using a primer with a 10-nucleotide random unique molecular identifier that tagged each TCR transcript. Over 180 million TCR-beta sequences, covering 15-18 subjects, were produced in each sequencing run. Total RNA was extracted with the RNeasy kit. The KAPA Real-time Library Amplification kit was used to amplify TCR-beta VDJ regions with primers for the TCR constant region and the 5'RACE anchor. Sample indexes and Illumina adaptors were added in a first PCR, after which library yield was increased in a second PCR. After Ampure bead purification, the TCR product of roughly 650 bp was size-selected on a 2% E-gel SizeSelection system. Before pooling, libraries had their quality checked on a Bioanalyzer, their concentration measured with Qubit, and their quantity determined with the Kapa Library Quantification kit. Paired-end 2 x 150 bp sequencing of the libraries was performed on an Illumina HiSeq 2500. To increase sequence diversity, about 24-32% phiX was spiked into each library pool. Regarding the original processing steps: The UMI-based MiGEC pipeline processed quality-filtered reads and removed over 80% of raw TCR sequences during error correction. VDJ genes were aligned to IMGT germline references, and clonotypes were defined by unique CDR3 amino acid sequence plus V-J genes. Clonal expansion, Shannon diversity, and CDR3 relatedness (CalcPairwiseDistances, ClusterSamples) were evaluated with VDJtools, and phylogenetic trees were built with CLCbio workbench. Using coefficient-of-variation modelling across technical triplicates, the study counted a clone as expanded if it had at least 8 unique UMIs. In-frame beta chains were kept once TCRdb had trimmed the public reads at Q25 with fastp and called clones with MiXCR. Identical CDR3 proteins give one entry, which carries the most common genes and DNA. What appears here as the V and J calls and clone size reflects TCRdb's work, not the paper's. The sample table shows approximately 19,000 distinct CDR3 sequences, and 15% are seen once. In total, the top ten clones hold roughly 15% of the sample.

The data were obtained in a study of neurological immune-mediated disorders (dated by TCRdb to the late 2010s). Concerning the study at large: Peripheral blood TCR-beta repertoires from patients with HTLV-I-associated myelopathy (HAM/TSP), patients with multiple sclerosis, and healthy controls were compared in the study using UMI-based sequencing. Longitudinal samples, technical triplicates and paired sorted CD4+ and CD8+ T-cell subsets, alongside PBMC samples, were included among the approximately 110 TCR-beta libraries. The cohort comprised roughly 70 subjects: around 15 HAM/TSP patients, 35 or so multiple sclerosis patients and around 20 healthy controls. Paper-wide results and their limitations: TCR clonal expansion was greatest in HAM/TSP patients and smallest in MS patients, who ranked below even healthy controls. Expanded clones from different subjects shared no identical CDR3 amino acid sequences, which suggests that TCR-beta repertoires were private in all groups.

From the germline V gene (reference sequence), CDR1 is DFQATT and CDR2 is SNEGSKA. The germline ends are 13 bases apart after V is trimmed by 3 bases and J by 1 base. The CDR3 holds 16 amino acids from the cysteine to the phenylalanine. The read is trimmed to its CDR3 DNA, 48 bases read in frame from base 1. For the unsorted PBMC libraries, 2 million PBMCs were stored in RNAlater at -80 degrees C until RNA extraction and were used to generate the libraries. Peripheral blood was subjected to Ficoll-Hypaque density gradient centrifugation to isolate PBMCs, which were then cryopreserved in liquid nitrogen.

Sequenced input: PBMCs. The chain was built from TRBV20-1 and TRBJ2-6, and perhaps TRBD1 as D gene, on 6 matching bases. The clonotype originates from a female donor with HTLV-1-associated myelopathy (HAM/TSP). Here is the DNA: TGCAGTGCTAGCAGGGGTTCCGTATCTGGGGCCAACGTCCTGACTTTC. Translated, it gives CSASRGSVSGANVLTF.